This T cell receptor beta chain was profiled in a study of breast tumors, draining lymph nodes, adjacent tissues (TCRdb year 2016). Regarding the study in general: Breast cancer patients provided tumor, adjacent nontumor tissue and axillary lymph nodes, and the study compared the TCR beta repertoires across these three sources. In human breast cancer, the study set out to evaluate how tumor, surrounding tissue and draining lymph node repertoires relate to one another and whether T cells may move between these sites. Paper-wide results and their limitations: The conclusion that tumor T cells originate in lymph nodes was framed as consistent with a hypothesis rather than directly demonstrated. Tumor and nontumor tissue repertoires were found to be significantly more similar in luminal-like than in basal-like breast cancer. Tumor T-cell repertoires showed less diversity than lymph node repertoires and more diversity than nontumor tissue repertoires, and tumor T-cell repertoires showed preferential V and J gene usage. The data were considered consistent with the idea that most tumor T cells come from the lymph node and then expand in tumor tissue.

Lymph node samples came from the axillary draining lymph nodes of breast cancer patients. To note about this clonotype: Its recognized antigen is unknown. Base qualities are not provided; no much larger clone lies one nucleotide away.

The sequencing machine was an Illumina HiSeq 2000. Multiplex PCR amplification was used to build the TCR beta chain libraries. The amplified TCR beta chain products were analyzed by high-throughput sequencing. TCRdb handled the public reads itself, with Q25 trimming in fastp and clone calling in MiXCR, and kept productive beta chains. Duplicate CDR3 protein sequences are folded into a single record with the most common DNA and genes. This sample comprises 200,000 to 300,000 distinct CDR3 sequences, around 30% of them detected only once. The top ten clones comprise around 1% of the sample. This sequence was found in a female donor with breast cancer. Some clones in this sample may be carry-over from other donors' samples. The specimen was axillary lymph node tissue.

The CDR3 in this case is CASSGREEFQPQHF. The DNA reads TGTGCCAGCAGCGGACGCGAGGAATTTCAGCCCCAGCATTTT. The V gene is TRBV28 and the J gene is TRBJ1-5; no D segment can be confidently identified. The germline V gene sets CDR1 to MDHEN and CDR2 to SYDVKM. Cut back by 6 bases and 6 bases, the V and J ends lie 15 bases apart. The CDR3 goes from the cysteine to the phenylalanine over 14 residues. The retained sequence is limited to the CDR3, 42 bases, with the frame set at the first base.